A selection of T cell receptor beta chains follows, all from one sample in a study of blood T cell repertoires in COVID-19. Repertoires were generated with immunoSEQ multiplex PCR, while TCRdb's copy carries only in-frame clones and drops some. The data hold over 150,000 clones, with 84% observed a single time. The sequenced material came from peripheral blood. The receptors originated from a man younger than 35 with active or convalescent COVID-19. Each CDR3 is given with its conserved first and last residue. Fields, in order: clone size, J gene, D gene, V gene, CDR3 protein, CDR3 DNA. The D gene is left open where the match is weak. Clone sizes are given selectively: once, few, many, or a class where the clone is expanded.

abundance: NA; j_gene: TRBJ2-7; d_gene: NA; v_gene: TRBV12-3/TRBV12-4; CDR3aa: CASSFFPGEQYF; CDR3nt: TGTGCCAGCAGTTTTTTTCCGGGCGAGCAGTACTTC
abundance: NA; j_gene: TRBJ2-3; d_gene: TRBD2; v_gene: TRBV7-2; CDR3aa: CASSLGLAEGTDTQYF; CDR3nt: TGTGCCAGCAGCTTAGGGCTAGCGGAAGGCACAGATACGCAGTATTTT
abundance: NA; j_gene: TRBJ1-6; d_gene: NA; v_gene: TRBV28; CDR3aa: CASSLHRDTRNNSPLHF; CDR3nt: TGTGCCAGCAGTTTACACAGGGACACAAGAAATAATTCACCCCTCCACTTT
abundance: NA; j_gene: TRBJ1-5; d_gene: TRBD1; v_gene: TRBV27; CDR3aa: CASSLHHPTGENQPQHF; CDR3nt: TGTGCCAGCAGTCTCCACCACCCGACAGGGGAGAATCAGCCCCAGCATTTT
abundance: once; j_gene: TRBJ2-7; d_gene: NA; v_gene: TRBV7-3; CDR3aa: CASSLLGGAREQYF; CDR3nt: TGTGCCAGCAGCTTACTAGGAGGGGCGCGGGAGCAGTACTTC
abundance: NA; j_gene: TRBJ2-2; d_gene: TRBD2; v_gene: TRBV30; CDR3aa: CAWAGLAGNTGELFF; CDR3nt: TGTGCCTGGGCGGGACTAGCGGGTAACACCGGGGAGCTGTTTTTT
abundance: NA; j_gene: TRBJ2-1; d_gene: TRBD1; v_gene: TRBV11-3; CDR3aa: CASSLGGQGPYNEQFF; CDR3nt: TGTGCCAGCAGCTTGGGGGGACAGGGCCCCTACAATGAGCAGTTCTTC
abundance: NA; j_gene: TRBJ2-3; d_gene: TRBD2; v_gene: TRBV9; CDR3aa: CASSALAGGLADTQYF; CDR3nt: TGTGCCAGCAGCGCACTAGCGGGGGGGCTGGCAGATACGCAGTATTTT
abundance: NA; j_gene: TRBJ1-3; d_gene: NA; v_gene: TRBV7-9; CDR3aa: CASSSSQGRAGNTIYF; CDR3nt: TGTGCCAGCAGCTCATCCCAGGGGCGGGCTGGAAACACCATATATTTT
abundance: NA; j_gene: TRBJ2-5; d_gene: NA; v_gene: TRBV7-3; CDR3aa: CASSPHPGGKETQYF; CDR3nt: TGTGCCAGCAGCCCCCACCCCGGCGGGAAAGAGACCCAGTACTTC
abundance: once; j_gene: TRBJ2-7; d_gene: NA; v_gene: TRBV28; CDR3aa: CASSLFKTGMSYEQYF; CDR3nt: TGTGCCAGCAGTTTATTCAAAACAGGGATGTCCTACGAGCAGTACTTC
abundance: NA; j_gene: TRBJ2-7; d_gene: TRBD2; v_gene: TRBV27; CDR3aa: CASSLRLAGEGVIEQYF; CDR3nt: TGTGCCAGCAGTCTGAGACTAGCGGGAGAGGGGGTGATCGAGCAGTACTTC
abundance: NA; j_gene: TRBJ1-1; d_gene: TRBD1; v_gene: TRBV4-2; CDR3aa: CASSQDWQGVLEAFF; CDR3nt: TGTGCCAGCAGCCAAGATTGGCAGGGGGTTTTGGAAGCTTTCTTT
abundance: NA; j_gene: TRBJ2-7; d_gene: NA; v_gene: TRBV7-2; CDR3aa: CASSKDGVREQYF; CDR3nt: TGTGCCAGCAGCAAAGACGGGGTTAGAGAGCAGTACTTC
abundance: NA; j_gene: TRBJ2-2; d_gene: NA; v_gene: TRBV7-7; CDR3aa: CASSPLGTGELFF; CDR3nt: TGTGCTAGCAGCCCGCTCGGGACCGGGGAGCTGTTTTTT
abundance: NA; j_gene: TRBJ2-2; d_gene: NA; v_gene: TRBV11-3; CDR3aa: CASSSAGLGTGELFF; CDR3nt: TGTGCCAGCAGCTCCGCCGGACTGGGCACCGGGGAGCTGTTTTTT
abundance: NA; j_gene: TRBJ1-1; d_gene: TRBD1; v_gene: TRBV11-3; CDR3aa: CASSPRTGNTEAFF; CDR3nt: TGTGCCAGCAGCCCGAGGACAGGGAACACTGAAGCTTTCTTT
abundance: NA; j_gene: TRBJ2-1; d_gene: TRBD2; v_gene: TRBV3-1/TRBV3-2; CDR3aa: CASSHRRLAGGRDEQFF; CDR3nt: TGTGCCAGCAGCCATCGACGACTAGCGGGAGGGCGGGATGAGCAGTTCTTC
abundance: NA; j_gene: TRBJ2-1; d_gene: TRBD1; v_gene: TRBV27; CDR3aa: CASRGQGANEQFF; CDR3nt: TGTGCCAGCAGGGGACAGGGGGCAAATGAGCAGTTCTTC
abundance: NA; j_gene: TRBJ2-7; d_gene: TRBD2; v_gene: TRBV11-2; CDR3aa: CASSPTSGGNYEQYF; CDR3nt: TGTGCCAGCAGTCCTACTAGCGGGGGGAATTACGAGCAGTACTTC
abundance: NA; j_gene: TRBJ2-3; d_gene: NA; v_gene: TRBV7-9; CDR3aa: CASSLSGRDFFSTDTQYF; CDR3nt: TGTGCCAGCAGCTTAAGCGGCCGGGATTTTTTTAGCACAGATACGCAGTATTTT
abundance: few; j_gene: TRBJ2-7; d_gene: TRBD1; v_gene: TRBV9; CDR3aa: CASSVADTGGSYEQYF; CDR3nt: TGTGCCAGCAGCGTAGCAGATACAGGGGGGAGCTACGAGCAGTACTTC
abundance: NA; j_gene: TRBJ2-7; d_gene: TRBD1; v_gene: TRBV7-9; CDR3aa: CASRPTEGAGEQYF; CDR3nt: TGTGCCAGCAGGCCTACTGAGGGGGCGGGCGAGCAGTACTTC
abundance: NA; j_gene: TRBJ1-5; d_gene: NA; v_gene: TRBV7-2; CDR3aa: CASSLTASNQPQHF; CDR3nt: TGTGCCAGCAGCTTAACAGCTAGCAATCAGCCCCAGCATTTT
abundance: NA; j_gene: TRBJ2-7; d_gene: TRBD1; v_gene: TRBV5-8; CDR3aa: CASSQDRGDNSLYEQYF; CDR3nt: TGTGCCAGCAGCCAGGACAGGGGTGACAACTCTCTCTACGAGCAGTACTTC